These 29 T cell receptor beta chains share one sample of origin, sequenced in a study of identical twins. MiXCR was run by TCRdb on the 5' RACE reads, yielding one entry per CDR3 protein. The sample comprises 1.5 million to 2 million distinct CDR3 sequences, 25% to 35% of which are singletons, and about 0.27% rests with the top ten. The sequenced sample was cord blood. Receptors were obtained from a newborn girl in good health.

The chain recombines TRBV7-8 with TRBJ2-5; D may match TRBD1 or TRBD2 (5 bases each). V was clipped by 4 bases and J by 11 bases, with 20 bases between them. Germline lookup yields CDR1 SGHVS and CDR2 FQNEAQ. The CDR3 loop spans 14 amino acids. This chain's CDR3 is CASSSRDEYNEQYF. The DNA for the CDR3 is TGTGCCAGCAGCTCACGGGACGAATACAATGAGCAGTACTTC.

The gene calls are TRBV27 and TRBJ2-3; D ambiguous. The CDR3 is 15 amino acids. V lost 7 bases and J 3 bases, leaving 17 bases between the germline ends. CDR1 is MNHEY and CDR2 is SMNVEV in the germline V gene (reference sequence). CDR3 sequence: CASKPRPTGTDTQYF. DNA of the CDR3: TGTGCCAGCAAACCTCGGCCCACTGGGACAGATACGCAGTATTTT.

Only a few counts were recorded for this clonotype. The rearrangement links TRBV27 to TRBJ1-4; D gene uncertain. The germline V gene has CDR1 MNHEY and CDR2 SMNVEV (reference sequence). This CDR3 comprises 14 residues. Trimming stripped 6 bases from V and 6 bases from J, with 14 bases between. The CDR3 coding sequence is TGTGCCAGCAGCCCCACCCGGAGGCATGAAAAACTGTTTTTT. This translates into CASSPTRRHEKLFF.

This clonotype occurred many times. This chain joins TRBV10-3 and TRBJ2-3; 10 bases align to TRBD2. The CDR3 is 16 amino acids. The germline gives CDR1 ENHRY, CDR2 SYGVKD. V trimming: 0 bases; J trimming: 9 bases; junction bases outside the gene matches: 9. The CDR3 DNA sequence: TGTGCCATCAGTGAGTCGGCTAGCGGGGGCAATACGACGCAGTATTTT. It codes for CAISESASGGNTTQYF.

This clonotype showed up just a few times. V usage is TRBV2 and J usage is TRBJ2-2; D is uncertain. V gave up 4 bases and J gave up 4 bases, with 16 bases separating them. In germline, CDR1 is SNHLY, CDR2 FYNNEI. The CDR3 extends over 16 amino acids. CDR3 bases: TGTGCCAGCAGTGGGGTCATGGCCGCTAGCACCGGGGAGCTGTTTTTT. This encodes CASSGVMAASTGELFF.

As for this clonotype: One end of the junction varies from germline; a read error may be responsible. The rearrangement joins TRBV7-9 to TRBJ1-1, with D possibly matching TRBD1 (5 bases). Germline CDR1 reads SEHNR; CDR2 reads FQNEAQ (reference sequence). The CDR3 runs 13 residues. CDR3 nucleotides: TGTGCCGGCAGCTTCTGGGACAACACTGAAGCTTTCTTT. It is translated as CAGSFWDNTEAFF. Using reference TRBV7-9 and TRBJ1-1 for the parts outside the CDR3, the full variable domain is DTGVSQNPRHKITKRGQNVTFRCDPISEHNRLYWYRQTLGQGPEFLTYFQNEAQLEKSRLLSDRFSAERPKGSFSTLEIQRTEQGDSAMYLCAGSFWDNTEAFFGQGTRLTVV.

The table lists this clonotype with a few counts. At one end the junction does not follow the germline gene, possibly because of a read error. This chain joins TRBV7-9 and TRBJ1-2; no definite D call. The CDR3 spans 11 residues. Germline assignment: CDR1 SEHNR and CDR2 FQNEAQ (reference sequence). The chain's CDR3 is CSSSLEYGYTF. The CDR3 DNA reads as TGTTCCAGCAGCTTAGAATATGGCTACACCTTC.

This chain uses TRBV14 with TRBJ1-1; 12 positions match TRBD1. The V gene's germline CDR1 is SGHDN and CDR2 FVKESK. The ends lost 4 bases at V and 0 bases at J; junction bases unmatched: 9. The CDR3 is 18 amino acids. The CDR3 here is CASSRFRDRGLLNTEAFF. The DNA for the CDR3 is TGTGCCAGCAGCCGATTCCGGGACAGGGGGCTTTTGAACACTGAAGCTTTCTTT.

This clonotype was seen only a few times. This sequence joins TRBV12-3 or TRBV12-4 and TRBJ2-3, with D perhaps matching TRBD2 (6 bases). The CDR3 is 14 residues long. The V and J ends lost 5 bases and 3 bases respectively, with 12 bases between them. The CDR3 region is CASSHGLWTDTQYF. As DNA, the CDR3 is TGTGCCAGCAGTCACGGACTATGGACAGATACGCAGTATTTT.

This clonotype has a count of ten or more. The chain combines TRBV29-1 with TRBJ2-7; no clear D gene. The CDR3 is 13 residues long. Trimming left V 6 bases short and J 0 bases short, with 12 bases between. Germline CDR1 is SQVTM and CDR2 is ANQGSEA. CDR3 sequence (DNA): TGCAGCGTGGCACCGGGTCTCTCCTACGAGCAGTACTTC. Its translation is CSVAPGLSYEQYF.

Ten or more counts support this clonotype. The V and J genes are TRBV19 and TRBJ2-3; no definite D call. The ends were cut back, 7 bases at V and 5 bases at J, with 7 bases in the middle. Germline-derived CDR1 and CDR2 are LNHDA and SQIVND (reference sequence). The CDR3 runs 11 residues. The CDR3 coding sequence is TGTGCCAGTACCCGCGGAGATACGCAGTATTTT. Its translation is CASTRGDTQYF.

This chain connects TRBV10-1 to TRBJ2-3, with D tentatively TRBD1 (5 bases). Germline CDR1 WNHNN, CDR2 SYGVQD (reference sequence). The germline V and J ends were trimmed by 0 bases and 2 bases, with 12 bases remaining between them. The CDR3 contains 16 residues. DNA of the CDR3: TGCGCCAGCAGTGAGTCGGGGCGGACGGTCACAGATACGCAGTATTTT. Amino acids: CASSESGRTVTDTQYF.

This clonotype was observed a few times. The chain is built from TRBV14 and TRBJ2-7; no definite D call. The CDR3 is 13 residues long. The V end lost 3 bases, the J end lost 2 bases, and 8 bases lay between the germline ends. Germline loops: CDR1 SGHDN, CDR2 FVKESK. CDR3 coding DNA: TGTGCCAGCAGCCATTTTGCGACCTACGAGCAGTACTTC. It codes for CASSHFATYEQYF.

The chain is built from TRBV10-3 and TRBJ2-3; 8 bases map to TRBD2. Germline CDR1 and CDR2: ENHRY and SYGVKD. This CDR3 region has 14 residues. V shed 2 bases and J 4 bases; nucleotides not matched to a gene: 2. CDR3 nucleotides: TGTGCCATCAGTGAGCGGGGGGGCCCAGATACGCAGTATTTT. This sequence encodes CAISERGGPDTQYF.

The genes are TRBV12-3 or TRBV12-4 and TRBJ1-5; a weak D match, TRBD1 (5 bases). The CDR3 runs to 13 residues. The germline V and J ends were trimmed by 10 bases and 7 bases, with 17 bases remaining between them. CDR3 in DNA: TGTGCCACCAAAAAAGGGGCAAACCAGCCCCAGCATTTT. Translated: CATKKGANQPQHF.

The rearrangement uses TRBV7-2 and TRBJ1-2; 7 bases are shared with TRBD1. V lost 5 bases and J lost 4; bases outside the gene matches: 13. This CDR3 spans 16 amino acids. Germline lookup yields CDR1 SGHTA and CDR2 FQGNSA. This CDR3 reads CASSPTGDRVTYGYTF. CDR3 sequence (DNA): TGTGCCAGCAGCCCCACGGGAGACAGGGTAACCTATGGCTACACCTTC.

This clonotype showed up just a few times. The chain employs TRBV5-6 and TRBJ1-1; D unclear. The germline V gene encodes CDR1 SGHDT and CDR2 YYEEEE. Trimming left V 3 bases short and J 0 bases short, with 18 bases between. This CDR3 is 17 amino acids long. The CDR3 DNA reads as TGTGCCAGCAGCTCACAGCCTTCGGGGATCTTGAACACTGAAGCTTTCTTT. It translates to CASSSQPSGILNTEAFF.

The chain carries TRBV10-3 and TRBJ2-1; maybe TRBD1 (5 bases). This CDR3 is built from 17 residues. Germline values: CDR1 ENHRY, CDR2 SYGVKD. V was cut by 6 bases and J by 0 bases, with 18 bases left in between. The CDR3 is CAIRSRISGNSYNEQFF. The CDR3 nucleotides are TGTGCCATCAGGTCACGTATTTCAGGGAACTCCTACAATGAGCAGTTCTTC.

This clonotype was detected many times. The J gene is TRBJ2-1, the V gene TRBV5-1; possible D gene TRBD2, 5 bases. The CDR3 sequence is 15 residues long. The V gene lost 0 bases and the J gene lost 0 bases, with 7 bases spanning the gap. Germline loops: CDR1 SGHRS, CDR2 YFSETQ. The CDR3 spells CASSLAGISYNEQFF. The CDR3 DNA reads TGCGCCAGCAGCTTGGCCGGGATCTCCTACAATGAGCAGTTCTTC.

The chain links TRBV19 to TRBJ1-5; no clear D gene. The germline V gene encodes CDR1 LNHDA and CDR2 SQIVND (reference sequence). V was clipped by 2 bases and J by 4 bases, with 9 bases between them. The CDR3 loop spans 14 amino acids. Here the CDR3 reads CASSIRMGNQPQHF. The CDR3 DNA reads TGTGCCAGTAGTATACGGATGGGGAATCAGCCCCAGCATTTT.

This clonotype has more than one count but fewer than ten. The chain carries TRBV3-1 and TRBJ2-7, with TRBD1 identical over 7 bases. V was pared by 4 bases and J by 0 bases, with 9 bases of the junction left unmatched. The CDR3 spans 16 residues. Germline V gives CDR1 LGHDT, CDR2 YNNKEL (reference sequence). CDR3 DNA: TGTGCCAGCAGCCTCCGGGACAGTTTTTCCTCCTACGAGCAGTACTTC. Protein: CASSLRDSFSSYEQYF.

This clonotype was picked up a small number of times. This rearrangement joins TRBV12-3 or TRBV12-4 to TRBJ1-1; D not certain. CDR3 length equals 14 residues. Trimming pared 3 bases from V and 1 base from J, leaving 9 bases between. In DNA, the CDR3 is TGTGCCAGCAGTTTTTCCCTGAAGAACACTGAAGCTTTCTTT. Residues: CASSFSLKNTEAFF.

This clonotype was seen a few times. The V call is TRBV7-9, the J call TRBJ1-2; D perhaps matches TRBD1 (6 bases). Trimming shortened V by 0 bases and J by 5 bases, and 16 bases separated the two germline ends. Germline assignment: CDR1 SEHNR and CDR2 FQNEAQ (reference sequence). The CDR3 totals 16 residues. The CDR3 loop is CASSLALGDTNYGYTF. CDR3 in DNA: TGTGCCAGCAGCTTAGCGCTAGGGGACACCAATTATGGCTACACCTTC. Full variable domain (rest looked up from reference TRBV7-9 and TRBJ1-2): DTGVSQNPRHKITKRGQNVTFRCDPISEHNRLYWYRQTLGQGPEFLTYFQNEAQLEKSRLLSDRFSAERPKGSFSTLEIQRTEQGDSAMYLCASSLALGDTNYGYTFGSGTRLTVV.

The CDR3 is CASSLPSRGEGGYTF. In DNA, the CDR3 is TGTGCCAGCAGCTTACCCAGCAGGGGCGAGGGTGGCTACACCTTC. The chain links TRBV7-9 to TRBJ1-2; possible D gene TRBD1, 6 bases. The length of the CDR3 is 15 residues. Germline lookup yields CDR1 SEHNR and CDR2 FQNEAQ (reference sequence). V was clipped by 2 bases and J by 7 bases, with 17 bases between them.

This clonotype showed up just a few times. DNA of the CDR3: TGTGCCAGCAGTCCTTCGGGACTGGGAACCTACGAGCAGTACTTC. Protein product: CASSPSGLGTYEQYF. The J gene is TRBJ2-7, the V gene TRBV6-5, with a possible D match to TRBD2 (6 bases). The CDR3 has 15 residues. V dropped 5 bases and J dropped 2 bases, with 16 bases sitting between them. Germline assignment: CDR1 MNHEY and CDR2 SVGAGI.

The chain is built from TRBV6-1 and TRBJ2-2; D may match TRBD1 or TRBD2 (6 bases each). The length of the CDR3 is 15 residues. Trimming took off 8 bases at V and 0 bases at J, with 13 bases between the two ends. Germline V gives CDR1 MNHNS, CDR2 SASEGT. The CDR3, as DNA: TGTGCCAGCTTAATGAGGGGGGCGAACACCGGGGAGCTGTTTTTT. Its protein is CASLMRGANTGELFF.

This clonotype was observed a handful of times. The rearrangement joins TRBV7-2 to TRBJ2-3; perhaps TRBD2 as D (7 bases). This CDR3 is built from 16 residues. The V and J ends lost 5 bases and 0 bases respectively, with 15 bases between them. CDR1 SGHTA and CDR2 FQGNSA come from the germline V gene. The CDR3 loop is CASSGVGGGSTDTQYF. CDR3 coding DNA: TGTGCCAGCAGCGGCGTAGGGGGAGGGAGCACAGATACGCAGTATTTT.

The rearrangement uses TRBV5-1 and TRBJ1-1; D not certain. V was pared by 7 bases and J by 0 bases, with 7 bases between. The CDR3 runs to 12 residues. CDR1 is SGHRS, CDR2 YFSETQ, per germline. CDR3 loop: CASASLNTEAFF. The CDR3 DNA reads TGCGCCAGCGCGTCGTTGAACACTGAAGCTTTCTTT.

This clonotype was counted between two and nine times. This sequence joins TRBV5-1 and TRBJ2-1; 7 bases agree with TRBD2. Germline CDR1 reads SGHRS; CDR2 reads YFSETQ. The CDR3 contains 16 residues. Losses at the gene ends were 5 bases for V and 0 bases for J; bases not matched to a gene: 8. This chain's CDR3 is CASRPFAGDSYNEQFF. The CDR3 nucleotides read TGCGCCAGCAGACCCTTTGCGGGGGACTCCTACAATGAGCAGTTCTTC.